This is a list of T cell receptor beta chains from one sample in a study of blood T cell repertoires in COVID-19. The method was immunoSEQ multiplex PCR; TCRdb's version includes in-frame clones alone and lacks a portion of them. Seen here are about 300,000 clones, more than 75% observed once, and the top ten hold roughly 4.5%. The sequencing sample was made of PBMCs or T cells enriched from blood (not recorded which). These receptors were obtained from a young man who had recovered from COVID-19. The CDR3 runs from the conserved cysteine through the conserved F or W. D genes are given only for firm matches. A clone size is listed for some rows: how often the clone was seen (once, few, many), or a class if it is expanded.

D,length,V,J,size,DNA,CDR3
.,15,TRBV11-2,TRBJ1-1,once,TGTGCCAGCAGCCCTGGACAGACGCGAGGCACTGAAGCTTTCTTT,CASSPGQTRGTEAFF
.,11,TRBV28,TRBJ2-7,.,TGTGCCAGCAGTGTACTCTACGAGCAGTACTTC,CASSVLYEQYF
.,14,TRBV7-9,TRBJ1-3,many,TGTGCCAGCATGTACAGGCAGGCTGGAAACACCATATATTTT,CASMYRQAGNTIYF
.,15,TRBV5-1,TRBJ2-2,.,TGCGCCAGCAGTTATACCACAGGGAAGACCGGGGAGCTGTTTTTT,CASSYTTGKTGELFF
TRBD1,13,TRBV5-1,TRBJ2-2,.,TGCGCCAGCCGCGGACAGGGAACCGGGGAGCTGTTTTTT,CASRGQGTGELFF
TRBD2,15,TRBV29-1,TRBJ2-1,few,TGCAGCGTTGATGGGGGAGCGGGAGTGTACAATGAGCAGTTCTTC,CSVDGGAGVYNEQFF
.,14,TRBV11-1,TRBJ1-1,once,TGTGCCAGCAGCCAGGGGTTCCCTAACACTGAAGCTTTCTTT,CASSQGFPNTEAFF
TRBD1,14,TRBV29-1,TRBJ1-2,.,TGCATCACCCACTCCAGGGGGACACCCTATGGCTACACCTTC,CITHSRGTPYGYTF
.,13,TRBV5-1,TRBJ1-2,few,TGCGCCAGCAGCTTGTATCGGGGCTATGGCTACACCTTC,CASSLYRGYGYTF
.,13,TRBV11-1,TRBJ1-1,.,TGTGCCAGCAGCCCATGGCCGAACACTGAAGCTTTCTTT,CASSPWPNTEAFF
.,14,TRBV7-9,TRBJ2-3,.,TGTGCCAGCAGCTTCGAGGGCGACACAGATACGCAGTATTTT,CASSFEGDTDTQYF
TRBD2,16,TRBV29-1,TRBJ2-7,.,TGCAGCGTCGTGTCCGGGACTAGCGGGAGGCAAAACGAGCAGTACTTC,CSVVSGTSGRQNEQYF
.,15,TRBV5-6,TRBJ1-2,.,TGTGCCAGCAGCTGGGCGGGACGGACGAACTATGGCTACACCTTC,CASSWAGRTNYGYTF
TRBD1,18,TRBV5-1,TRBJ2-5,.,TGCGCCAGCAGCTGGGGACAGTTAAATGACTTAGGCAAAGAGACCCAGTACTTC,CASSWGQLNDLGKETQYF
.,12,TRBV2,TRBJ1-5,.,TGTGCCAGCAGGGGCCTCGATCAGCCCCAGCATTTT,CASRGLDQPQHF
TRBD2,16,TRBV28,TRBJ2-5,.,TGTGCCAGCAGTTTAAGGACTAGCGGGGAGCGGGAGACCCAGTACTTC,CASSLRTSGERETQYF
TRBD1,13,TRBV5-1,TRBJ1-3,.,TGCGCCAGCAGCTTGGGACAGGGGAACACCATATATTTT,CASSLGQGNTIYF
TRBD1,14,TRBV25-1,TRBJ1-2,.,TGTGCCAGCAGTGCCAAGACAGGGTGGGGAGGCTACACCTTC,CASSAKTGWGGYTF
.,13,TRBV30,TRBJ1-5,.,TGTGCCTGGAGCCCGGCAGGGGATCAGCCCCAGCATTTT,CAWSPAGDQPQHF
TRBD1,15,TRBV11-3,TRBJ2-7,.,TGTGCCAGCAGCGTGGGACAGGGGGTCTCCTACGAGCAGTACTTC,CASSVGQGVSYEQYF
.,13,TRBV5-1,TRBJ2-1,.,TGCGCCAGCAGCTTACAGGGTCGGGATGAGCAGTTCTTC,CASSLQGRDEQFF
.,15,TRBV24-1,TRBJ2-2,few,TGTGCCACCAGTGGTATGGCAGGGAACACCGGGGAGCTGTTTTTT,CATSGMAGNTGELFF
.,13,TRBV11-3,TRBJ2-7,few,TGTGCCAGCAGCTTAGCTTCAGGCTACGAGCAGTACTTC,CASSLASGYEQYF
.,13,TRBV12-3/TRBV12-4,TRBJ1-1,.,TGTGCCAGCGGGCTACAAGTATACACTGAAGCTTTCTTT,CASGLQVYTEAFF
.,15,TRBV6-1,TRBJ1-5,.,TGTGCCAGCAGTGAGGACAGACATAGCAATCAGCCCCAGCATTTT,CASSEDRHSNQPQHF
TRBD2,14,TRBV2,TRBJ2-1,.,TGTGCCTCGACCGGGACTAGCGGTCAAGGTGAGCAGTTCTTC,CASTGTSGQGEQFF
TRBD2,15,TRBV4-1,TRBJ2-5,.,TGCGCCAGCAGCCCCCAGCGGGGGACAAGGGAGACCCAGTACTTC,CASSPQRGTRETQYF
.,12,TRBV6-6,TRBJ2-7,.,TGTGCCAGCCAAATAGCAGGGAACGAGCAGTACTTC,CASQIAGNEQYF
TRBD1,13,TRBV24-1,TRBJ1-2,few,TGTGCCACCCGGCAGGGGGCGGGCTATGGCTACACCTTC,CATRQGAGYGYTF
TRBD1,15,TRBV2,TRBJ1-2,.,TGTGCCAGCAGAGCAGACAGGGGGGTAGGGTATGGCTACACCTTC,CASRADRGVGYGYTF
TRBD2,11,TRBV27,TRBJ2-5,.,TGTGCCAGCAGTACGGGGGGTCCCCAGTACTTC,CASSTGGPQYF
TRBD2,15,TRBV10-3,TRBJ2-7,.,TGTGCCATCAGTGACGGGGGGTCGGCTACCTACGAGCAGTACTTC,CAISDGGSATYEQYF
.,14,TRBV19,TRBJ2-7,.,TGTGCCAGTAGTATCGGCCTAGCGCTGCACGAGCAGTACTTC,CASSIGLALHEQYF
.,18,TRBV27,TRBJ2-1,.,TGTGCCAGCAGTTTATCTTTCGGCCAGGGAAACACCAACAATGAGCAGTTCTTC,CASSLSFGQGNTNNEQFF
TRBD1,14,TRBV11-3,TRBJ2-1,few,TGTGCCAGCAGCCTCAGGGGGTCCTACAATGAGCAGTTCTTC,CASSLRGSYNEQFF
.,14,TRBV3-1/TRBV3-2,TRBJ1-5,.,TGTGCCAGCAGCCAGGGGCTGGGCAATCAGCCCCAGCATTTT,CASSQGLGNQPQHF
.,14,TRBV19,TRBJ2-7,few,TGTGCCAGTCGTTCCACGACAGGTTCCTACGAGCAGTACTTC,CASRSTTGSYEQYF
TRBD1,14,TRBV5-1,TRBJ2-4,.,TGCGCCAGCAGACAGGGGACAGGGGCAGATATTCAGTACTTC,CASRQGTGADIQYF
TRBD1,12,TRBV6-5,TRBJ1-2,.,TGTGCCAGCAGTTACAGGGGACAGGGCTACACCTTC,CASSYRGQGYTF
.,16,TRBV28,TRBJ1-2,.,TGTGCCAGCAGTCCAGGGGCCCTTGGGGAACACTATGGCTACACCTTC,CASSPGALGEHYGYTF
TRBD2,13,TRBV10-3,TRBJ2-5,.,TGTGCCATCAGCGGACTAGTCCGAGAGACCCAGTACTTC,CAISGLVRETQYF
.,13,TRBV3-1/TRBV3-2,TRBJ1-2,.,TGTGCCAGCAGCCCCCAGGGTAACTATGGCTACACCTTC,CASSPQGNYGYTF
TRBD1,14,TRBV18,TRBJ1-5,.,TGTGCCAGCTCACCGGGACAGGGCAATCAGCCCCAGCATTTT,CASSPGQGNQPQHF
.,13,TRBV27,TRBJ1-2,.,TGTGCCAGCAGTTTATCTTCAATCTATGGCTACACCTTC,CASSLSSIYGYTF
.,14,TRBV6-2/TRBV6-3,TRBJ2-5,.,TGTGCCAGCAGTTACCTGGCTGTTCAAGAGACCCAGTACTTC,CASSYLAVQETQYF
.,13,TRBV29-1,TRBJ1-5,.,TGCAGCGTGACCACGGGGTTGGGTCAGCCCCAGCATTTT,CSVTTGLGQPQHF
TRBD1,15,TRBV6-6,TRBJ1-6,few,TGTGCCAGCAGGCGTGAGCAGGGGGGAGATTCACCCCTCCACTTT,CASRREQGGDSPLHF
.,15,TRBV29-1,TRBJ2-7,.,TGCAGCGTTGCTGAGTTTGGACAGCTTTTCTACGAGCAGTACTTC,CSVAEFGQLFYEQYF
.,15,TRBV19,TRBJ1-1,.,TGTGCCAGTAGAGATTTTTATACCGGGAACACTGAAGCTTTCTTT,CASRDFYTGNTEAFF
.,12,TRBV12-3/TRBV12-4,TRBJ1-5,once,TGTGCCAGCAGTCGCGACAATCAGCCCCAGCATTTT,CASSRDNQPQHF
.,15,TRBV4-2,TRBJ2-1,many,TGTGCCAGCAGCCTGCGGCCTGGGTCCTACAATGAGCAGTTCTTC,CASSLRPGSYNEQFF
TRBD1,14,TRBV3-1/TRBV3-2,TRBJ2-7,.,TGTGCCAGCAGTTCCGGGACAGGGGCCTACGAGCAGTACTTC,CASSSGTGAYEQYF
TRBD2,16,TRBV19,TRBJ2-5,.,TGTGCCAGTAGTATAGCTACTAGCGGGCACCAAGAGACCCAGTACTTC,CASSIATSGHQETQYF
TRBD1,11,TRBV28,TRBJ2-7,.,TGTGCCAGCAGTCTCCGGGACAGGCTGTATTTC,CASSLRDRLYF